A selection of T cell receptor beta chains follows, all from one sample in a study of blood T cell repertoires in COVID-19. Clones were sequenced by immunoSEQ multiplex PCR, and TCRdb holds only the in-frame ones, with some missing. Here the sample spans about 480,000 clones, 85% to 90% being singletons. The sample consisted of peripheral blood. Receptors originate from a woman aged 50 to 60 with COVID-19, enrolled during active disease. The CDR3 runs from the conserved cysteine through the conserved F or W.

j_call,v_call,cdr3_length,cdr3_aa
TRBJ2-1,TRBV7-9,13,CASSSGAGNEQFF
TRBJ1-6,TRBV6-6,14,CASSPTGDPSPLHF
TRBJ1-2,TRBV11-2,13,CASSWLADYGYTF
TRBJ1-3,TRBV30,15,CAWGPGQGVRNTIYF
TRBJ2-1,TRBV2,16,CASSRERTGGFNEQFF
TRBJ2-2,TRBV5-6,16,CASSGSDRGPYGELFF
TRBJ2-5,TRBV5-1,15,CASSPLIRPQETQYF
TRBJ1-2,TRBV2,14,CASRGDSSNYGYTF
TRBJ2-1,TRBV12-3/TRBV12-4,13,CASSWTGLDEQFF
TRBJ1-2,TRBV27,13,CASSPGGNYGYTF
TRBJ1-2,TRBV5-1,12,CASHTGDNGYTF
TRBJ2-1,TRBV11-2,15,CASTLEAGGRDEQFF
TRBJ2-5,TRBV11-2,16,CASSLASGAFQETQYF
TRBJ2-1,TRBV9,15,CASSVGASSYNEQFF
TRBJ2-7,TRBV28,13,CASHRDRGPGQYF
TRBJ2-7,TRBV18,16,CASSGTSGGPSYEQYF
TRBJ1-5,TRBV7-2,14,CASSFRRSNQPQHF
TRBJ1-1,TRBV24-1,16,CATSDPSAGGDTEAFF
TRBJ2-1,TRBV5-1,14,CASSLGSLYNEQFF
TRBJ2-2,TRBV25-1,14,CASRGGWNTGELFF
TRBJ1-2,TRBV29-1,14,CSVGGDRGRWSYTF
TRBJ1-2,TRBV6-5,14,CASRPQGANYGYTF
TRBJ1-2,TRBV25-1,16,CASRARTGFFVYGYTF
TRBJ1-5,TRBV7-9,17,CASSAGGARTGNQPQHF
TRBJ1-5,TRBV10-3,16,CAISVGQAGGDQPQHF
TRBJ1-2,TRBV7-9,9,CASSFGQDF
TRBJ1-2,TRBV30,15,CAWSVTAGDNYGYTF
TRBJ1-3,TRBV5-1,17,CASSLAVGQGAGNTIYF
TRBJ2-3,TRBV6-4,15,CASATSGADTDTQYF
TRBJ1-2,TRBV5-1,14,CASSPGTGNYGYTF
TRBJ2-7,TRBV2,13,CARYVAGVHEQYF
TRBJ1-1,TRBV7-9,13,CASTIRTGSEAFF
TRBJ1-1,TRBV2,14,CARKGDRQNTEAFF
TRBJ1-4,TRBV5-4,15,CASSTAGATNEKLFF
TRBJ1-6,TRBV3-1/TRBV3-2,16,CASRQQGLSYNSPLHF
TRBJ2-3,TRBV6-6,16,CASSYSSQRSTDTQYF
TRBJ2-1,TRBV12-3/TRBV12-4,13,CASSSPLAQEQFF
TRBJ1-1,TRBV9,15,CASSVARAGNTEAFF
TRBJ1-5,TRBV3-1/TRBV3-2,15,CASSQEGTGNQPQHF
TRBJ2-1,TRBV19,16,CASSVPGGESYNEQFF
TRBJ2-7,TRBV12-5,15,CASGPPGPRSYEQYF
TRBJ2-7,TRBV5-8,14,CASSFLGAGYEQYF
TRBJ2-1,TRBV29-1,10,CSSVRGEQFF
TRBJ1-3,TRBV30,13,CAWSQGPGNTIYF
TRBJ2-1,TRBV5-1,16,CASSDRGGSPYNEQFF